The TCR beta chain under discussion was sequenced for a study of CD8 T cells in ankylosing spondylitis. TCRdb independently ran MiXCR on the 5' RACE reads; one entry per CDR3 protein. The table records around 890,000 distinct CDR3 sequences, approximately 12% of them present only once. This clonotype was seen repeatedly, ten times or more. The antigen remains unidentified. The CDR3 runs 11 residues. The V and J ends lost 4 bases and 10 bases respectively, with 10 bases between them. Germline CDR1 reads SGHTA; CDR2 reads FQGNSA. Regarding the study as a whole: It appeared that ankylosing spondylitis blood was characterized by a TCR beta motif of under ten highly homologous variants.

This TCR came from a male donor with ankylosing spondylitis. The rearrangement joins TRBV7-2 to TRBJ1-1; no firm D call. Specimen: blood, either unsorted or a sorted T cell fraction (not recorded which). CDR3 amino acids: CASSSAGLAFF. Written as DNA, the CDR3 is TGTGCCAGCAGCTCCGCGGGGTTAGCTTTCTTT.